The rows below give T cell receptor beta chains drawn from one sample of a study of shared clonotypes between healthy human individuals. The table came from immunoSEQ multiplex PCR; TCRdb's copy has only in-frame clones and leaves some out. The data contain 500,000 to 700,000 clones, 85% to 95% of them singletons. Material for sequencing was naive CD8+ T cells sorted from blood. The receptor set was obtained from a woman in her 30s in good health. CDR3s include the opening cysteine and the closing phenylalanine or tryptophan. D genes are given only for firm matches. Size values are once, few and many counts, or a class for expanded clones, and some rows have none.

J gene | clone size | D gene | V gene | CDR3 DNA | CDR3 protein
TRBJ2-2 | NA | TRBD1 | TRBV19 | TGTGCCAGTAGAGGGGGCGGGTGGACCGGGGAGCTGTTTTTT | CASRGGGWTGELFF
TRBJ2-7 | NA | NA | TRBV6-1 | TGTGCCAGCAGTGCTACCCCGGGCAGGGACTACGAGCAGTACTTC | CASSATPGRDYEQYF
TRBJ1-1 | NA | NA | TRBV5-4 | TGTGCCAGCAGCTTCGGGGTCACTGAAGCTTTCTTT | CASSFGVTEAFF
TRBJ2-3 | NA | NA | TRBV5-6 | TGTGCCAGCAGCTTGAACACAGATACGCAGTATTTT | CASSLNTDTQYF
TRBJ1-5 | NA | NA | TRBV6-1 | TGTGCCAGCAGTCCCGGGGGCTATAGCAATCAGCCCCAGCATTTT | CASSPGGYSNQPQHF
TRBJ2-3 | NA | NA | TRBV27 | TGTGCCAGCAGTTCCGTCGCAGGAGATACGCAGTATTTT | CASSSVAGDTQYF
TRBJ2-2 | NA | NA | TRBV4-1 | TGCGCCAGCAGCCACGGCGGGATGGGGAACACCGGGGAGCTGTTTTTT | CASSHGGMGNTGELFF
TRBJ2-5 | NA | NA | TRBV25-1 | TGTGCCAGCAGTGTAGGGGAGACCCAGTACTTC | CASSVGETQYF
TRBJ1-1 | NA | NA | TRBV4-2 | TGTGCCAGCAGCCAAGAGATGCGGCTGGGGGTGAACACTGAAGCTTTCTTT | CASSQEMRLGVNTEAFF
TRBJ2-5 | NA | NA | TRBV15 | TGTGCCACCAGCGGTGGGGCTAAACAAGAGACCCAGTACTTC | CATSGGAKQETQYF
TRBJ1-2 | once | TRBD1 | TRBV5-4 | TGTGCCAGCAGTTTAGCCGGGACAGGGGTGATCTTCTATGGCTACACCTTC | CASSLAGTGVIFYGYTF
TRBJ1-1 | once | NA | TRBV21-1 | TGTGCCAGCAGCAAAACGGTCAGAGAGGGGAGGGAAGGGGACACTGAAGCTTTCTTT | CASSKTVREGREGDTEAFF
TRBJ1-2 | NA | NA | TRBV6-5 | TGTGCCAGCAGGGTTATGGGGGCTTTGGATGGCTACACCTTC | CASRVMGALDGYTF
TRBJ2-3 | once | TRBD2 | TRBV2 | TGTGCCAGCAGCCCGGGACTAGCGGGTGCCGCGTGGTCCACAGATACGCAGTATTTT | CASSPGLAGAAWSTDTQYF
TRBJ2-1 | NA | TRBD2 | TRBV19 | TGTGCCAGTAGTATTGCTTTGCGGGAGTCCTACAATGAGCAGTTCTTC | CASSIALRESYNEQFF